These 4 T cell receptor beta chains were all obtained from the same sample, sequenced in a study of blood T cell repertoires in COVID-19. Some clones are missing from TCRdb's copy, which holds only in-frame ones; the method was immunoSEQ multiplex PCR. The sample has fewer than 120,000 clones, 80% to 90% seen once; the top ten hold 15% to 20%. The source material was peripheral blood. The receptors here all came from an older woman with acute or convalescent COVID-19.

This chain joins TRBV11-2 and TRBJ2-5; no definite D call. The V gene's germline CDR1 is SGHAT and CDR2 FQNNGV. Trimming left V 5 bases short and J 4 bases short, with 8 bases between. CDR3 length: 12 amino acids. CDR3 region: CASSPTRETQYF. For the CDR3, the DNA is TGTGCCAGCAGCCCGACAAGAGAGACCCAGTACTTC.

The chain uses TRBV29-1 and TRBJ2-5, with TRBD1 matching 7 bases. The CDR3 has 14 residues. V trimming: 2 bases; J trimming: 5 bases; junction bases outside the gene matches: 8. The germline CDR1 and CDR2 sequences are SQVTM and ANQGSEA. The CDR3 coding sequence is TGCAGCGTTGAATTTTCGGCCAGGGGGGAGACCCAGTACTTC. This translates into CSVEFSARGETQYF.

The CDR3 nucleotides are TGTGCCAGTCAACAGGGACAGAACACTGAAGCTTTCTTT. It codes for CASQQGQNTEAFF. The chain recombines TRBV6-4 with TRBJ1-1; D perhaps matches TRBD1 (6 bases). Germline-derived CDR1 and CDR2 are MRHNA and SNTAGT. Between the trimmed V and J ends, which lost 9 bases and 1 base, there was a span of 12 bases. CDR3 length equals 13 residues.

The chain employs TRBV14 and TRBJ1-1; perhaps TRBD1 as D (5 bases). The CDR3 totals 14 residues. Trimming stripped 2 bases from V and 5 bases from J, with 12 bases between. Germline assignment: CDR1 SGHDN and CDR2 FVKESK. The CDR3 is CASSQIRRGTEAFF. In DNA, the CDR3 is TGTGCCAGCAGCCAAATCCGAAGGGGTACTGAAGCTTTCTTT.